This entry is about one T cell receptor beta chain. Its antigen remains unidentified. The junction had 9 bases not matched to a gene; V was cut back by 5 bases and J by 7 bases. CDR1 and CDR2 (germline): PRHDT, FYEKMQ (reference sequence). The CDR3 sequence is 15 residues long. TCRbeta library construction was performed incorporating unique molecular identifiers. MiXCR, run by TCRdb on the PCR reads, gives a single entry per CDR3 protein. The data contain about 200,000 distinct CDR3 sequences, roughly 8.3% of them seen just once; the ten biggest clones take up 35% to 40%. This specimen comes from a study of T-cell reconstitution after alpha-beta-depleted transplantation in children. The study, taken as a whole, reports: Several hundred expanded graft clones reportedly supplied alpha-beta T cells about two months after transplant. Newly generated T cells supplied most T-cell counts and diversity one year post-transplant.

The source material was PBMCs, mostly from graft donor cells, sampled 360 days after TCRalphabeta/CD19-depleted stem cell transplant. The clonotype originates from a male patient aged 2 to 10 who had a stem cell transplant for acute myeloid leukemia, so the T cells may come from the graft donor. V usage is TRBV13 and J usage is TRBJ2-5; TRBD1 matches at 11 bases. CDR3 nucleotides: TGTGCCAGCAGCACGGACAGGGGGCAAGAGTGGACCCAGTACTTC. Translated: CASSTDRGQEWTQYF.